Below, 29 T cell receptor beta chains from the same sample are listed, as sequenced in a study of blood T cell repertoires in COVID-19. Sequencing was performed with immunoSEQ multiplex PCR; in TCRdb, only in-frame clones are kept and a portion is missing. This sample has around 280,000 clones, with around 89% found just once. The sample was PBMCs or T cells enriched from blood (not recorded which). Source of these receptors: a woman aged 18-29 years with acute COVID-19.

The rearrangement uses TRBV28 and TRBJ2-7, with 11 nucleotides matching TRBD1. This CDR3 spans 15 amino acids. J lost 3 bases, V lost 6 bases, and 7 bases had no gene match. From germline, CDR1 is MDHEN and CDR2 SYDVKM. DNA for the CDR3: TGTGCCAGCAGACATTCCGGGACAGGGGGCTACGAGCAGTACTTC. Its translation: CASRHSGTGGYEQYF.

This clone has more than one count but fewer than ten. The rearrangement uses TRBV9 and TRBJ2-7; a weak D match, TRBD1 (5 bases). Germline-derived CDR1 and CDR2 are SGDLS and YYNGEE. Trimming shortened V by 0 bases and J by 6 bases, and 16 bases separated the two germline ends. This CDR3 has 15 amino acids. The DNA of the CDR3 is TGTGCCAGCAGCGTAGCAGGTCAGGCAGGGCGCGAGCAGTACTTC. Amino acid sequence: CASSVAGQAGREQYF.

The chain recombines TRBV4-1 with TRBJ2-3; 12 bases are a match to TRBD1. Trimming removed 3 bases from V and 2 bases from J; junction bases left unmatched: 9. The CDR3 has 18 residues. From germline, CDR1 is MGHRA and CDR2 YSYEKL. CDR3 coding DNA: TGCGCCAGCAGCCATCGCCTGGGACAGGGGGCGATCACAGATACGCAGTATTTT. Its translation: CASSHRLGQGAITDTQYF.

The chain is built from TRBV5-5 and TRBJ1-1, with 9 nucleotides matching TRBD1. The germline V gene has CDR1 SGHKS and CDR2 YYEKEE (reference sequence). CDR3 length: 15 amino acids. J lost 0 bases, V lost 2 bases, and 2 bases had no gene match. CDR3 DNA: TGTGCCAGCAGCTTCCGACAGGGGGTGAACACTGAAGCTTTCTTT. It is translated as CASSFRQGVNTEAFF.

The V and J genes are TRBV19 and TRBJ1-3; D is unresolved. Germline V lookup: CDR1 LNHDA, CDR2 SQIVND (reference sequence). V was shortened by 6 bases and J by 0 bases, with 12 bases between the two germline ends. This CDR3 has 15 residues. The CDR3 is CASSIRGVSGNTIYF. DNA of the CDR3: TGTGCCAGTAGCATCAGAGGCGTCTCTGGAAACACCATATATTTT.

The chain uses TRBV5-4 and TRBJ1-2, with D possibly TRBD1 on 5 matching bases. V lost 3 bases and J lost 0, with 12 bases in between. CDR1 SGHNT and CDR2 YYREEE come from the germline V gene (reference sequence). This CDR3 is built from 15 residues. This chain's CDR3 is CASSYAGSSNYGYTF. In DNA, the CDR3 is TGTGCCAGCAGCTACGCAGGGTCCTCTAACTATGGCTACACCTTC. Filled out from reference TRBV5-4 and TRBJ1-2, the complete variable domain reads ETGVTQSPTHLIKTRGQQVTLRCSSQSGHNTVSWYQQALGQGPQFIFQYYREEENGRGNFPPRFSGLQFPNYSSELNVNALELDDSALYLCASSYAGSSNYGYTFGSGTRLTVV.

CDR3: CAWDPGGQGDRFF. The DNA for the CDR3 is TGTGCCTGGGACCCAGGGGGACAAGGGGACCGGTTCTTC. V gene TRBV30 combines with J gene TRBJ2-1; 7 nucleotides line up with TRBD1. With V trimmed by 5 bases and J by 15 bases, 16 bases remained unmatched. CDR1 is GTSNPN, CDR2 SVGIG, per germline (reference sequence). CDR3 length: 13 residues. Combining the CDR3 with reference TRBV30 and TRBJ2-1 gives the whole variable domain SQTIHQWPATLVQPVGSPLSLECTVEGTSNPNLYWYRQAAGRGLQLLFYSVGIGQISSEVPQNLSASRPQDRQFILSSKKLLLSDSGFYLCAWDPGGQGDRFFGPGTRLTVL.

The chain couples TRBV30 to TRBJ1-3; TRBD1 is a possible D gene (5 bases). The germline gives CDR1 GTSNPN, CDR2 SVGIG (reference sequence). V was trimmed by 2 bases and J by 0 bases, leaving 11 bases between them. CDR3 size: 15 residues. The CDR3, as DNA: TGTGCCTGGAGTTACGACAGACACTCTGGAAACACCATATATTTT. This codes for CAWSYDRHSGNTIYF.

The chain carries TRBV28 and TRBJ1-3; possibly TRBD1 for D (6 bases). V was clipped by 5 bases and J by 4 bases, with 12 bases between them. Looked up from germline, CDR1 is MDHEN and CDR2 is SYDVKM. CDR3 size: 14 residues. This CDR3 reads CASSPITGGNTIYF. CDR3 DNA: TGTGCCAGCAGTCCCATCACAGGGGGAAACACCATATATTTT.

The count of this clone is one. The chain carries TRBV29-1 and TRBJ2-1, with 8 bases identical to TRBD1. The J segment lost 12 bases and the V segment lost 7 bases, leaving 17 bases of the junction unmatched. Germline V CDR1 and CDR2: SQVTM, ANQGSEA. The CDR3 covers 14 residues. The CDR3 DNA reads TGCAGCGCTTCCCTAACGGGACAGGTCCCCGGGCAGTTCTTC. Translation gives CSASLTGQVPGQFF.

This chain uses TRBV3-1 (or the pseudogene TRBV3-2) with TRBJ2-1; D ambiguous. The CDR3 runs to 12 residues. In germline, CDR1 is LGHDT, CDR2 YNNKEL (reference sequence). Trimming pared 0 bases from V and 7 bases from J, leaving 4 bases between. For the CDR3, the DNA is TGTGCCAGCAGCCAAGACGGGAATGAGCAGTTCTTC. This sequence encodes CASSQDGNEQFF.

This rearrangement joins TRBV10-3 to TRBJ1-2; tentatively, D is TRBD1 (6 bases). Trimming took 6 bases from V and 6 from J, leaving 14 bases between them. The CDR3 has 13 amino acids. The germline CDR1 and CDR2 sequences are ENHRY and SYGVKD. The CDR3, as DNA: TGTGCCATCAGACCCCCCGGGACAAATGGCTACACCTTC. Translation gives CAIRPPGTNGYTF.

The chain is built from TRBV19 and TRBJ2-7; 9 nucleotides agree with TRBD1. Germline V lookup: CDR1 LNHDA, CDR2 SQIVND (reference sequence). This CDR3 spans 13 amino acids. Trimming removed 10 bases from V and 0 bases from J; junction bases left unmatched: 4. CDR3 sequence reads: CATQTGGSYEQYF. CDR3 in DNA: TGTGCCACCCAGACAGGGGGCTCCTACGAGCAGTACTTC.

The chain uses TRBV27 and TRBJ1-1; D gene ambiguous. This CDR3 has 14 residues. Between the trimmed V and J ends, which lost 3 bases and 5 bases, there was a span of 13 bases. Germline-derived CDR1 and CDR2 are MNHEY and SMNVEV (reference sequence). DNA of the CDR3: TGTGCCAGCAGTTTGTCTCGGGTAACTACTGAAGCTTTCTTT. It is translated as CASSLSRVTTEAFF.

This sequence joins TRBV30 and TRBJ1-3, with 10 nucleotides matching TRBD1. Per germline, CDR1 GTSNPN and CDR2 SVGIG (reference sequence). The CDR3 extends over 18 amino acids. Trimming cost V 3 bases and J 1 base; bases outside gene matches: 12. DNA for the CDR3: TGTGCCTGGAGGGTTGGCCCAGGGACAGGGGTTTCTGGAAACACCATATATTTT. Protein sequence: CAWRVGPGTGVSGNTIYF.

This chain links TRBV7-9 with TRBJ1-1, with 7 bases identical to TRBD1. In germline, CDR1 is SEHNR, CDR2 FQNEAQ (reference sequence). CDR3 length: 15 residues. Losses at the gene ends were 1 base for V and 0 bases for J; bases not matched to a gene: 2. The CDR3 is CASSLDRGLNTEAFF. The CDR3 DNA reads as TGTGCCAGCAGCTTAGACAGGGGTTTGAACACTGAAGCTTTCTTT.

V is TRBV6-5 and J is TRBJ1-2; TRBD1 aligns across 8 bases. The length of the CDR3 is 14 residues. The trim removed 10 bases at V and 5 bases at J, leaving 12 bases unmatched. CDR1 MNHEY and CDR2 SVGAGI come from the germline V gene. The CDR3 loop reads CAIGQGPNLYGYTF. The CDR3, as DNA: TGTGCCATTGGACAGGGACCGAATCTTTATGGCTACACCTTC.

The chain recombines TRBV7-8 with TRBJ2-3; possible D gene TRBD2, 6 bases. V dropped 2 bases and J dropped 1 base, with 10 bases sitting between them. From germline, CDR1 is SGHVS and CDR2 FQNEAQ. CDR3 length: 15 residues. CDR3 nucleotides: TGTGCCAGCAGCTTACGCGGCGGGGGCACAGATACGCAGTATTTT. Protein sequence: CASSLRGGGTDTQYF. Filled out from reference TRBV7-8 and TRBJ2-3, the complete variable domain reads GAGVSQSPRYKVAKRGQDVALRCDPISGHVSLFWYQQALGQGPEFLTYFQNEAQLDKSGLPSDRFFAERPEGSVSTLKIQRTQQEDSAVYLCASSLRGGGTDTQYFGPGTRLTVL.

The CDR3 is CASRGQWDYGYTF. CDR3 nucleotides: TGTGCCAGTAGGGGACAGTGGGACTATGGCTACACCTTC. V gene TRBV19 combines with J gene TRBJ1-2; 7 bases match TRBD1. V dropped 6 bases and J dropped 3; count of bases not matched to a gene: 4. Germline lookup yields CDR1 LNHDA and CDR2 SQIVND (reference sequence). CDR3 size: 13 residues.

The chain couples TRBV6-6 to TRBJ1-2, with 7 bases that match TRBD1. Germline values: CDR1 MNHNY, CDR2 SVGAGI (reference sequence). The CDR3 loop spans 15 amino acids. J lost 8 bases, V lost 4 bases, and 13 bases had no gene match. In nucleotides, the CDR3 is TGTGCCAGCAGTTCACCGGACAGGTCTGTAGGAGGCTACACCTTC. Protein sequence: CASSSPDRSVGGYTF.

This rearrangement joins TRBV5-1 to TRBJ2-3; 8 bases match TRBD1. V was pared by 2 bases and J by 10 bases, with 3 bases of the junction left unmatched. This CDR3 contains 12 residues. The germline gives CDR1 SGHRS, CDR2 YFSETQ. CDR3 in DNA: TGCGCCAGCAGCTTTGAACAGGGGGCGCAGTATTTT. Its protein is CASSFEQGAQYF.

The genes are TRBV30 and TRBJ2-1; 14 nucleotides match TRBD2. The V gene's germline CDR1 is GTSNPN and CDR2 SVGIG (reference sequence). Trimming cost V 3 bases and J 1 base; bases outside gene matches: 2. The CDR3 consists of 16 residues. The CDR3 loop is CAWRGLAGASYNEQFF. The CDR3 DNA sequence: TGTGCCTGGAGGGGACTAGCGGGGGCTTCCTACAATGAGCAGTTCTTC. The complete variable domain, with remaining parts taken from reference TRBV30 and TRBJ2-1, reads SQTIHQWPATLVQPVGSPLSLECTVEGTSNPNLYWYRQAAGRGLQLLFYSVGIGQISSEVPQNLSASRPQDRQFILSSKKLLLSDSGFYLCAWRGLAGASYNEQFFGPGTRLTVL.

This clone was observed a few times. The chain combines TRBV9 with TRBJ2-3, with 7 bases matching TRBD2. The CDR3 has 16 amino acids. Germline-derived CDR1 and CDR2 are SGDLS and YYNGEE. V shed 0 bases, J shed 4 bases, and the junction held 8 bases outside the gene matches. The CDR3 region is CASSVVVGGPSDTQYF. The CDR3 nucleotides are TGTGCCAGCAGCGTAGTCGTGGGAGGGCCATCAGATACGCAGTATTTT. The variable domain in full, completed from reference TRBV9 and TRBJ2-3, reads DSGVTQTPKHLITATGQRVTLRCSPRSGDLSVYWYQQSLDQGLQFLIQYYNGEERAKGNILERFSAQQFPDLHSELNLSSLELGDSALYFCASSVVVGGPSDTQYFGPGTRLTVL.

This chain connects TRBV7-8 to TRBJ2-1; unclear D gene. This CDR3 region has 14 residues. Germline V gene data show CDR1 as SGHVS and CDR2 as FQNEAQ. V shed 4 bases and J shed 0 bases, with 7 bases lying between them. As DNA, the CDR3 is TGTGCCAGCAGCTCCGGGTTCTCCTACAATGAGCAGTTCTTC. Translated, it gives CASSSGFSYNEQFF.

This sequence joins TRBV15 and TRBJ2-1, with 8 bases aligning to TRBD2. Germline trimming cut 5 bases from V and 10 bases from J; bases unmatched to any gene: 13. The germline V gene encodes CDR1 LNHNV and CDR2 YYDKDF (reference sequence). The CDR3 is made up of 15 amino acids. The CDR3 protein is CATSPWLAGLGEQFF. The DNA of the CDR3 is TGTGCCACCAGCCCATGGCTAGCGGGCTTGGGGGAGCAGTTCTTC.

The table lists this clone with a few counts. The chain links TRBV5-4 to TRBJ2-7; D remains unclear. This CDR3 contains 12 residues. Germline V gene lookup returns CDR1 SGHNT and CDR2 YYREEE (reference sequence). Trimming shortened V by 4 bases and J by 4 bases, and 9 bases separated the two germline ends. Written as DNA, the CDR3 is TGTGCCAGCAGCCCCGACGGGTACGAGCAGTACTTC. It yields the protein CASSPDGYEQYF.

CDR3 sequence reads: CASSSGFIGLGNTIYF. CDR3 bases: TGTGCCAGCAGTTCGGGGTTCATTGGGCTTGGAAACACCATATATTTT. The chain recombines TRBV6-5 with TRBJ1-3, with unresolved D. V was trimmed by 4 bases and J by 3 bases, leaving 16 bases between them. Germline CDR1 reads MNHEY; CDR2 reads SVGAGI. The CDR3 totals 16 residues.

The rearrangement joins TRBV27 to TRBJ2-6, with 10 nucleotides matching TRBD1. V lost 5 bases, J lost 4 bases, and 14 bases stayed unmatched. CDR1 is MNHEY, CDR2 SMNVEV, per germline (reference sequence). The CDR3 has 19 amino acids. The CDR3 DNA reads as TGTGCCAGCAGTCCCTATATTACCGGGACAGGGGCCGGGGCCAACGTCCTGACTTTC. This encodes CASSPYITGTGAGANVLTF.

The V gene is TRBV4-1, the J gene TRBJ2-3, with D possibly matching TRBD2 (6 bases). The CDR3 contains 19 residues. Trimming took 1 base from V and 1 from J, leaving 21 bases between them. Germline CDR1 is MGHRA and CDR2 is YSYEKL. Written as DNA, the CDR3 is TGCGCCAGCAGCCAAGTGGATCCCCCGAGACTAGGGCGCACAGATACGCAGTATTTT. Its protein is CASSQVDPPRLGRTDTQYF.